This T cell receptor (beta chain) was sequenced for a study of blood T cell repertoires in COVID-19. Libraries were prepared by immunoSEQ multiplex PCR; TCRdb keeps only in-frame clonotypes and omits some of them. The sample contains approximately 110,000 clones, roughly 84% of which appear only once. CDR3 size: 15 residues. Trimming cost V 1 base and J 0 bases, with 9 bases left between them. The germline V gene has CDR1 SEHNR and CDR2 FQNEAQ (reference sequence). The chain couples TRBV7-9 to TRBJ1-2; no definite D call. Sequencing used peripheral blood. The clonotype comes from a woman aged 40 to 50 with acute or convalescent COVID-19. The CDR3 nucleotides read TGTGCCAGCAGCTTAGTCCGGGGAGCTAACTATGGCTACACCTTC. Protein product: CASSLVRGANYGYTF. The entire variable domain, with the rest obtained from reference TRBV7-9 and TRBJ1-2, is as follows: DTGVSQNPRHKITKRGQNVTFRCDPISEHNRLYWYRQTLGQGPEFLTYFQNEAQLEKSRLLSDRFSAERPKGSFSTLEIQRTEQGDSAMYLCASSLVRGANYGYTFGSGTRLTVV.